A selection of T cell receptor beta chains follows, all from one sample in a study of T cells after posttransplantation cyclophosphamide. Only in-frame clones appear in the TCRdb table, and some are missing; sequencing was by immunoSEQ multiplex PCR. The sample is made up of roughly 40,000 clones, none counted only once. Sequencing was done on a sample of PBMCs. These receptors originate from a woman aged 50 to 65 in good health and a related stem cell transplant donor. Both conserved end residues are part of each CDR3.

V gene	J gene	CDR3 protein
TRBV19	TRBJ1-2	CASMGTGQNYGYTF
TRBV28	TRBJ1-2	CASSLLGRVDPHVYGYTF
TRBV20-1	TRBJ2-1	CSARDVSQFF
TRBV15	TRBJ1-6	CATSRTRYNSPLHF
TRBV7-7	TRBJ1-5	CASSLERGRGWLLGQPQHF
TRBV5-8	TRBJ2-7	CASSFGQVGSYEQYF
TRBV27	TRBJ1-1	CASSSHTGSNTEAFF
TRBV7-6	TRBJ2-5	CASSPDRGGETQYF
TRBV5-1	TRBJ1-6	CASSPPRQDSPLHF
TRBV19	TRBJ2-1	CASSLPLAGSSYNEQFF
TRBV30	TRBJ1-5	CAWGVVGETNQPQHF
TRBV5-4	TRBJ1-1	CASSLGQGRNTEAFF
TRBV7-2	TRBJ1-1	CASSLEELGAFF
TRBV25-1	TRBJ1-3	CASSVQGVWSGNTIYF
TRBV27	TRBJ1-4	CASSWRGGATNEKLFF
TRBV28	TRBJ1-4	CASREGQGELFF
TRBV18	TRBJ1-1	CASSPPRTGDTEAFF